These T cell receptor beta chains were read from a single sample in a study of T cells in Graves' hyperthyroidism and ophthalmopathy. Using its own MiXCR run on the multiplex PCR reads, TCRdb lists one record per CDR3 protein. Altogether some 380,000 distinct CDR3 sequences are present, roughly 13% being singletons, with the ten largest covering around 20%. The source material was blood. The source is a man aged 25 to 45 with Graves' hyperthyroidism that later progressed to Graves' ophthalmopathy. CDR3s include the opening cysteine and the closing phenylalanine or tryptophan. Fields, in order: CDR3 protein, CDR3 DNA, J gene, D gene, clone size, V gene. A D gene is named only where the DNA matches it firmly. Rows may omit the clone size; those that give it use once, few, many or a size class.

CDR3: CSAKMGVVPTMGGYTF; DNA: TGCAGTGCGAAGATGGGGGTGGTCCCCACTATGGGTGGCTACACCTTC; J: TRBJ1-2; D: -; size: -; V: TRBV20-1
CDR3: CSASSPNSDTQYF; DNA: TGCAGTGCTAGCAGCCCGAATTCAGATACGCAGTATTTT; J: TRBJ2-3; D: -; size: -; V: TRBV20-1
CDR3: CASSAGQSSYNEQFF; DNA: TGTGCCAGCAGCGCGGGACAGAGCTCCTACAATGAGCAGTTCTTC; J: TRBJ2-1; D: -; size: many; V: TRBV7-3
CDR3: CASSLSSARGYTF; DNA: TGCGCCAGCAGCTTGAGCTCAGCTCGGGGCTACACCTTC; J: TRBJ1-2; D: -; size: many; V: TRBV5-1
CDR3: CASSSRAGGNTIYF; DNA: TGTGCCAGCAGTTCCCGGGCGGGTGGAAACACCATATATTTT; J: TRBJ1-3; D: -; size: many; V: TRBV12-3/TRBV12-4
CDR3: CSARPTGDYEQYF; DNA: TGCAGTGCTAGACCTACAGGGGATTACGAGCAGTACTTC; J: TRBJ2-7; D: TRBD1; size: -; V: TRBV20-1
CDR3: CASTTSGGFETQYF; DNA: TGTGCCAGCACCACCTCGGGGGGATTCGAGACCCAGTACTTC; J: TRBJ2-5; D: TRBD2; size: many; V: TRBV7-9
CDR3: CASSLEGVDRDQPQHF; DNA: TGTGCCAGCAGTTTGGAGGGAGTCGATCGGGATCAGCCCCAGCATTTT; J: TRBJ1-5; D: -; size: many; V: TRBV12-3/TRBV12-4
CDR3: CASSLVGSYYGYTF; DNA: TGTGCCAGCAGCTTAGTTGGTAGCTACTATGGCTACACCTTC; J: TRBJ1-2; D: -; size: many; V: TRBV7-8
CDR3: CASSLQGAYNEQFF; DNA: TGTGCCAGCAGTTTACAGGGGGCATACAATGAGCAGTTCTTC; J: TRBJ2-1; D: TRBD1; size: many; V: TRBV2
CDR3: CASSRGTANEKLFF; DNA: TGTGCCAGCAGCCGCGGGACAGCTAATGAAAAACTGTTTTTT; J: TRBJ1-4; D: TRBD1; size: many; V: TRBV28
CDR3: CATEPRTGVNNEQFF; DNA: TGCGCCACCGAGCCGAGGACAGGGGTTAACAATGAGCAGTTCTTC; J: TRBJ2-1; D: TRBD1; size: few; V: TRBV10-2
CDR3: CASSGAGFNYGYTF; DNA: TGTGCCAGCAGTGGGGCGGGATTTAACTATGGCTACACCTTC; J: TRBJ1-2; D: -; size: few; V: TRBV27
CDR3: CASSIDGQQGWNTGELFF; DNA: TGTGCCAGTAGTATAGATGGGCAACAGGGTTGGAACACCGGGGAGCTGTTTTTT; J: TRBJ2-2; D: -; size: few; V: TRBV19
CDR3: CAISGLESPLHF; DNA: TGTGCCATCAGTGGACTGGAGTCACCCCTCCACTTT; J: TRBJ1-6; D: -; size: many; V: TRBV10-3
CDR3: CATGSTTSYEQYF; DNA: TGTGCCACCGGCAGTACTACGTCCTACGAGCAGTACTTC; J: TRBJ2-7; D: -; size: many; V: TRBV2
CDR3: CASSLGLRADTQYF; DNA: TGTGCCAGCAGCTTAGGACTTAGGGCAGATACGCAGTATTTT; J: TRBJ2-3; D: -; size: -; V: TRBV7-6
CDR3: CASSRSGVGTDTQYF; DNA: TGTGCCAGCAGCCGAAGCGGGGTGGGCACAGATACGCAGTACTTT; J: TRBJ2-3; D: TRBD2; size: -; V: TRBV3-1
CDR3: CASSLGGRLSNQPQHF; DNA: TGTGCCAGCAGCTTAGGCGGCAGACTTAGCAATCAGCCCCAGCATTTT; J: TRBJ1-5; D: -; size: -; V: TRBV13
CDR3: CASSYSYRDGSYEQYF; DNA: TGTGCCAGCAGTTACTCATACCGGGACGGATCCTACGAGCAGTACTTC; J: TRBJ2-7; D: -; size: many; V: TRBV6-5
CDR3: CASSWGKGPFIAGELFF; DNA: TGCGCCAGCAGCTGGGGTAAGGGCCCATTTATCGCCGGGGAGCTGTTTTTT; J: TRBJ2-2; D: -; size: few; V: TRBV5-1
CDR3: CASNARGSSPLHF; DNA: TGTGCCAGCAATGCAAGGGGTAGTTCACCCCTCCACTTT; J: TRBJ1-6; D: -; size: few; V: TRBV6-1
CDR3: CSARVRYSNQPQHF; DNA: TGCAGTGCTAGAGTTCGATATAGCAATCAGCCCCAGCATTTT; J: TRBJ1-5; D: -; size: -; V: TRBV20-1
CDR3: CASSHPGQSSYEQYF; DNA: TGTGCCAGCAGCCACCCGGGACAAAGCTCCTACGAGCAGTACTTC; J: TRBJ2-7; D: -; size: few; V: TRBV5-4
CDR3: CASSLVGGYTEAFF; DNA: TGCGCCAGCAGCTTGGTCGGGGGCTACACTGAAGCTTTCTTT; J: TRBJ1-1; D: -; size: -; V: TRBV5-1
CDR3: CASTLFPTRNTGELFF; DNA: TGTGCCAGCACCCTATTCCCTACGCGTAACACCGGGGAGCTGTTTTTT; J: TRBJ2-2; D: -; size: few; V: TRBV27
CDR3: CASSGTGRRGNEQFF; DNA: TGTGCCAGCAGCGGGACCGGCAGGAGGGGGAATGAGCAGTTCTTC; J: TRBJ2-1; D: -; size: many; V: TRBV4-2
CDR3: CATGTYVPPNEQFF; DNA: TGTGCCACCGGGACGTATGTGCCTCCCAATGAGCAGTTCTTC; J: TRBJ2-1; D: -; size: -; V: TRBV19
CDR3: CASSMGQDTQETQYF; DNA: TGTGCCAGTAGTATGGGGCAGGATACTCAAGAGACCCAGTACTTC; J: TRBJ2-5; D: -; size: -; V: TRBV19
CDR3: CASSEDRGGSYEQYF; DNA: TGTGCCAGCAGTGAAGACAGGGGAGGGTCCTACGAGCAGTACTTC; J: TRBJ2-7; D: -; size: many; V: TRBV6-1
CDR3: CASSFGETTNTEAFF; DNA: TGTGCCAGCAGTTTTGGGGAGACGACGAACACTGAAGCTTTCTTT; J: TRBJ1-1; D: -; size: many; V: TRBV12-3/TRBV12-4
CDR3: CASSTPNTQYF; DNA: TGTGCCAGCAGTACCCCAAATACGCAGTATTTT; J: TRBJ2-3; D: -; size: few; V: TRBV6-1
CDR3: CASSPRTESSYEQYF; DNA: TGTGCCAGTAGCCCCCGGACAGAGAGCTCCTACGAGCAGTACTTC; J: TRBJ2-7; D: -; size: -; V: TRBV19
CDR3: CASSLSIRLSSGANVLTF; DNA: TGTGCCAGCAGCTTATCGATCAGGTTAAGCTCTGGGGCCAACGTCCTGACTTTC; J: TRBJ2-6; D: -; size: -; V: TRBV7-9
CDR3: CAIREGQLTDTQYF; DNA: TGTGCCATCAGGGAGGGACAACTCACAGATACGCAGTATTTT; J: TRBJ2-3; D: -; size: -; V: TRBV10-3
CDR3: CASSVGGARSTDTQYF; DNA: TGTGCCAGCAGCGTAGGGGGGGCGAGGAGCACAGATACGCAGTATTTT; J: TRBJ2-3; D: -; size: -; V: TRBV9
CDR3: CASSLRRGSQETQYF; DNA: TGTGCCAGCAGTTTACGGCGGGGGTCCCAAGAGACCCAGTACTTC; J: TRBJ2-5; D: TRBD2; size: many; V: TRBV27
CDR3: CASSQEGLAGGRTDTQYF; DNA: TGCGCCAGCAGCCAAGAAGGGCTAGCGGGGGGGCGTACAGATACGCAGTATTTT; J: TRBJ2-3; D: TRBD2; size: -; V: TRBV4-1
CDR3: CASSLSRRMFIDRGLGKLFF; DNA: TGTGCCAGCAGTTTATCGCGTCGGATGTTCATCGACCGGGGGCTCGGAAAACTGTTTTTT; J: TRBJ1-4; D: -; size: -; V: TRBV12-3/TRBV12-4